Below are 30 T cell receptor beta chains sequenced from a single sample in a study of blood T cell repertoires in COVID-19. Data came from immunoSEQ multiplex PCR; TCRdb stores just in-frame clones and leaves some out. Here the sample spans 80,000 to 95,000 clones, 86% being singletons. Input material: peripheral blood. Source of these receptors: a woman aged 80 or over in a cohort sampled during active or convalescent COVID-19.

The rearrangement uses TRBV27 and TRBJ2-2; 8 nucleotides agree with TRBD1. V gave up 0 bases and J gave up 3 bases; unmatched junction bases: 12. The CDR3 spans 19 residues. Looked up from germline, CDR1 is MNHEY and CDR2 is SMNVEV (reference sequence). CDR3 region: CASSLSPQGASLDTGELFF. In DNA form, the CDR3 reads TGTGCCAGCAGTTTATCCCCGCAGGGGGCTAGTTTGGACACCGGGGAGCTGTTTTTT.

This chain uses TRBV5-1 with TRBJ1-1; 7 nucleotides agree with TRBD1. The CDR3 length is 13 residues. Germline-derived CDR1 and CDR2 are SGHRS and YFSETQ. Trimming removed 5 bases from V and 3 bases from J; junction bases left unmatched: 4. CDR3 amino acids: CASSQGDHTEAFF. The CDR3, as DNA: TGCGCCAGCAGTCAGGGGGACCACACTGAAGCTTTCTTT.

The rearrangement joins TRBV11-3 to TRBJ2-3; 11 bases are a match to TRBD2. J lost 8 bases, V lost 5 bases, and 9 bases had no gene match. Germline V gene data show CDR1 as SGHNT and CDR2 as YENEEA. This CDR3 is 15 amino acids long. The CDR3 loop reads CASSLGTSGSPTQYF. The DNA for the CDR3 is TGTGCCAGCAGCCTGGGGACTAGCGGAAGTCCTACGCAGTATTTT.

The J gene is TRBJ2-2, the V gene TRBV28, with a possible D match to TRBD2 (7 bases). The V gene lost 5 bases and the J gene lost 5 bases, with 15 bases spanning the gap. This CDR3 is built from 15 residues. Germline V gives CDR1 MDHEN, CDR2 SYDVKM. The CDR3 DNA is TGTGCCAGCAGTCCTCCAAGGGGGGGAACCGGGGAGCTGTTTTTT. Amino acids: CASSPPRGGTGELFF.

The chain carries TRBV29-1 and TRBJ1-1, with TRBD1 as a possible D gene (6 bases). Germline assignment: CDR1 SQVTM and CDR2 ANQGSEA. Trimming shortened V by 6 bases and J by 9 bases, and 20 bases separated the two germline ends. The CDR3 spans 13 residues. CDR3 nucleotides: TGCAGCGTCGCAATGACAGGCGACTGGAAAGCTTTCTTT. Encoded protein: CSVAMTGDWKAFF.

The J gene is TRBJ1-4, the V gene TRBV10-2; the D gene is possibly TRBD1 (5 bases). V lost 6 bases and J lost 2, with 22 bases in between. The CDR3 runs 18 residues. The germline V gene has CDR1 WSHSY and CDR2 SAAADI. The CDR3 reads CASRDVRGVTGTNEKLFF. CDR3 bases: TGCGCCAGCAGAGACGTGCGGGGGGTTACCGGTACTAATGAAAAACTGTTTTTT.

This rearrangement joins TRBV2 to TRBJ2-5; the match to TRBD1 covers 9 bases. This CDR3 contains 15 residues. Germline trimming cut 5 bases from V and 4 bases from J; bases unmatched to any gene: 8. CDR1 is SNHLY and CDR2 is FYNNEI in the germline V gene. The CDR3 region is CASSRDRVFRETQYF. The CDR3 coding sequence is TGTGCCAGCAGTAGGGACAGGGTGTTTAGAGAGACCCAGTACTTC. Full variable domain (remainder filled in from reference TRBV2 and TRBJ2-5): EPEVTQTPSHQVTQMGQEVILRCVPISNHLYFYWYRQILGQKVEFLVSFYNNEISEKSEIFDDQFSVERPDGSNFTLKIRSTKLEDSAMYFCASSRDRVFRETQYFGPGTRLLVL.

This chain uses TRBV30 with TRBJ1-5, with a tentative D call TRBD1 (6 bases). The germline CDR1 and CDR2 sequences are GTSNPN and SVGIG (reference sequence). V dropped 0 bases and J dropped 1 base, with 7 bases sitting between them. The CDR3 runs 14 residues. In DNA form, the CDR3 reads TGTGCCTGGAGTGTAAGGGGGAGCAATCAGCCCCAGCATTTT. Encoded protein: CAWSVRGSNQPQHF.

In nucleotides, the CDR3 is TGTGCCAGCAGCTTGAGTGGCTCCGTCTTAGAGACCCAGTACTTC. It translates to CASSLSGSVLETQYF. This sequence joins TRBV5-4 and TRBJ2-5; no reliable D call. This CDR3 is 15 amino acids long. Deletions cut 1 base from V and 4 bases from J, with 14 bases between. Germline CDR1 reads SGHNT; CDR2 reads YYREEE (reference sequence). The variable domain in full, with the rest retrieved from reference TRBV5-4 and TRBJ2-5, is ETGVTQSPTHLIKTRGQQVTLRCSSQSGHNTVSWYQQALGQGPQFIFQYYREEENGRGNFPPRFSGLQFPNYSSELNVNALELDDSALYLCASSLSGSVLETQYFGPGTRLLVL.

CDR3 DNA sequence: TGTGCCAGCAGCTTAGGACAGGGGGTCTCCTACGAGCAGTACTTC. Protein sequence: CASSLGQGVSYEQYF. J is TRBJ2-7 and V is TRBV7-8; 9 bases agree with TRBD1. The CDR3 runs 15 residues. Germline loops: CDR1 SGHVS, CDR2 FQNEAQ. V lost 1 base, J lost 0 bases, and 1 base stayed unmatched.

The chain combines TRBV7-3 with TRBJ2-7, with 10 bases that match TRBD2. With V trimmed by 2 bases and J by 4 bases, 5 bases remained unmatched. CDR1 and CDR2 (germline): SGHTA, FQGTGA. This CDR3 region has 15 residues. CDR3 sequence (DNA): TGTGCCAGCAGCTTATACCAGCGGGAGGGGTACGAGCAGTACTTC. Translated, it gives CASSLYQREGYEQYF.

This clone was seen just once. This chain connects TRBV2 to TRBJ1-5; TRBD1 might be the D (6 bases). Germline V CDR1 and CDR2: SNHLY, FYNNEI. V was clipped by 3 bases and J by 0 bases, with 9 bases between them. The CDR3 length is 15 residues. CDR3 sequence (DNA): TGTGCCAGCAGTGAGGGGGGGCCTAGCAATCAGCCCCAGCATTTT. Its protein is CASSEGGPSNQPQHF.

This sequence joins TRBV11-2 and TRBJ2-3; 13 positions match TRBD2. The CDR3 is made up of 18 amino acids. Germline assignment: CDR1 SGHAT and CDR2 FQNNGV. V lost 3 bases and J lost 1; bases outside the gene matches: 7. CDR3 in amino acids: CASSFRTSGRSRTDTQYF. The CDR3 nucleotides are TGTGCCAGCAGCTTTCGGACTAGCGGGAGATCACGCACAGATACGCAGTATTTT.

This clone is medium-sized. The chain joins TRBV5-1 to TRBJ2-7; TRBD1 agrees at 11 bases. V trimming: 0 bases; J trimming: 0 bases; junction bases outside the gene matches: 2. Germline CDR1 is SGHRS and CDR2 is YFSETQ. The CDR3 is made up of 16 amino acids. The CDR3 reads CASSLEGQGGSYEQYF. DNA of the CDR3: TGCGCCAGCAGCTTGGAGGGACAGGGGGGCTCCTACGAGCAGTACTTC.

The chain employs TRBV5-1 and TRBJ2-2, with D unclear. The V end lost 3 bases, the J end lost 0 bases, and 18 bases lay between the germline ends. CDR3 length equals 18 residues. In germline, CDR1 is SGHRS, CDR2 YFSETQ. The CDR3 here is CASSYRLLSATNTGELFF. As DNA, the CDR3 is TGCGCCAGCAGCTACCGCCTGCTCTCTGCGACGAACACCGGGGAGCTGTTTTTT.

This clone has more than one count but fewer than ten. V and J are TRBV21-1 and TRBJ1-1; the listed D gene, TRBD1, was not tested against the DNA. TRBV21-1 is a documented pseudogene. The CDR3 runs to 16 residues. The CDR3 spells CASRSSAGEPNTEAFF. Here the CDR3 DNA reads TGTGCCAGCAGGTCCTCGGCAGGGGAGCCGAACACTGAAGCTTTCTTT.

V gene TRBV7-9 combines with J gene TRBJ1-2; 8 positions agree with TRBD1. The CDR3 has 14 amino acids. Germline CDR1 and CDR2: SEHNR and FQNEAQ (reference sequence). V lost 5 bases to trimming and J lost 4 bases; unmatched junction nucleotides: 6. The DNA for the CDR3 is TGTGCCAGCAGCCTGGGACAGGTTCCCTATGGCTACACCTTC. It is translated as CASSLGQVPYGYTF. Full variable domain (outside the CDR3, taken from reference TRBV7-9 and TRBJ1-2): DTGVSQNPRHKITKRGQNVTFRCDPISEHNRLYWYRQTLGQGPEFLTYFQNEAQLEKSRLLSDRFSAERPKGSFSTLEIQRTEQGDSAMYLCASSLGQVPYGYTFGSGTRLTVV.

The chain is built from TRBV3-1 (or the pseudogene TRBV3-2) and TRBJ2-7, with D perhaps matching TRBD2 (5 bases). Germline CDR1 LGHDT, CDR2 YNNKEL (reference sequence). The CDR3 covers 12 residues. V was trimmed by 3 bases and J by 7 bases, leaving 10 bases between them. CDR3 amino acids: CASSQGVGEQYF. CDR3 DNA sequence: TGTGCCAGCAGCCAGGGAGTCGGGGAGCAGTACTTC.

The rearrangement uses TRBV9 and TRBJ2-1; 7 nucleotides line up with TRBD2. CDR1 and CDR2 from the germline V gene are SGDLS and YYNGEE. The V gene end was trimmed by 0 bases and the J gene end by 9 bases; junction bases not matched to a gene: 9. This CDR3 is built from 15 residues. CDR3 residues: CASSVAERGGREQFF. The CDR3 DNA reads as TGTGCCAGCAGCGTAGCGGAGCGGGGCGGGCGTGAGCAGTTCTTC.

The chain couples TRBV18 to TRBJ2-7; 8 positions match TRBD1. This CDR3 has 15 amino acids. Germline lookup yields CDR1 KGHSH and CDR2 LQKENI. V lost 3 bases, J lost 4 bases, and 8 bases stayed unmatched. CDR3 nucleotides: TGTGCCAGCTCACCGGGACAGGCCTCAAGGTACGAGCAGTACGTC. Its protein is CASSPGQASRYEQYV.

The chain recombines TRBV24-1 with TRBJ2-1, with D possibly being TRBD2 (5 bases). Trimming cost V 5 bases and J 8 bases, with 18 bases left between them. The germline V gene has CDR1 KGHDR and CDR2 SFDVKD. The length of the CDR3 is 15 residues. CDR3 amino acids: CATSGSGLIGDEQFF. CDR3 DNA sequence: TGTGCCACCAGTGGTTCTGGGCTAATCGGGGATGAGCAGTTCTTC.

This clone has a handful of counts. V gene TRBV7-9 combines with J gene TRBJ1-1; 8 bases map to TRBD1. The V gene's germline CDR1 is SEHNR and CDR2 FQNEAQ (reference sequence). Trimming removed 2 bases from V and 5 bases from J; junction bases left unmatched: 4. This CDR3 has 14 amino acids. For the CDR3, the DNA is TGTGCCAGCAGCTTAAGGACAGGGTCAACTGAAGCTTTCTTT. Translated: CASSLRTGSTEAFF.

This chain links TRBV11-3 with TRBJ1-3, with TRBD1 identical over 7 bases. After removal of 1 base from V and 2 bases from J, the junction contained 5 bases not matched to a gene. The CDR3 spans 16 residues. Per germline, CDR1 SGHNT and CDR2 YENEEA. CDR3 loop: CASSLATQGPGNTIYF. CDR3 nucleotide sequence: TGTGCCAGCAGCTTAGCGACACAGGGGCCTGGAAACACCATATATTTT.

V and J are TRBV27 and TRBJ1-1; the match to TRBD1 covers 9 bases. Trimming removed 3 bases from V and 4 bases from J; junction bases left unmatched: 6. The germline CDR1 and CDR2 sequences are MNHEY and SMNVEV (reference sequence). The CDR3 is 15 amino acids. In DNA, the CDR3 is TGTGCCAGCAGTTTCGGACAGGGGTATGGCACTGAAGCTTTCTTT. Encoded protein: CASSFGQGYGTEAFF.

CDR3 sequence reads: CASSAGRLAGGRTYEQYV. The CDR3, as DNA: TGTGCCAGCAGTGCCGGAAGACTAGCGGGAGGCCGAACCTACGAGCAGTACGTC. The rearrangement joins TRBV25-1 to TRBJ2-7; 13 nucleotides match TRBD2. The length of the CDR3 is 18 residues. V shed 4 bases, J shed 2 bases, and the junction held 11 bases outside the gene matches. Germline V gene data show CDR1 as MGHDK and CDR2 as SYGVNS.

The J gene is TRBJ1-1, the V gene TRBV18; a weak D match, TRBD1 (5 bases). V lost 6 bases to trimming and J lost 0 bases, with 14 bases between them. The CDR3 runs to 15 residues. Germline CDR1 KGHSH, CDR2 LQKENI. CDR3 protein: CASSPVRVMNTEAFF. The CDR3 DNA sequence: TGTGCCAGCTCGCCCGTCAGGGTCATGAACACTGAAGCTTTCTTT.

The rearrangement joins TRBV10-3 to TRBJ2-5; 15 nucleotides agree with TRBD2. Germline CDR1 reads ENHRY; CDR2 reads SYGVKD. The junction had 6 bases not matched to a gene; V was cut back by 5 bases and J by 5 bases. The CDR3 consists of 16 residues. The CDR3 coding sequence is TGTGCCATCAGTCGGACTAGCGGGAGGGCCCGGGAGACCCAGTACTTC. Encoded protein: CAISRTSGRARETQYF.

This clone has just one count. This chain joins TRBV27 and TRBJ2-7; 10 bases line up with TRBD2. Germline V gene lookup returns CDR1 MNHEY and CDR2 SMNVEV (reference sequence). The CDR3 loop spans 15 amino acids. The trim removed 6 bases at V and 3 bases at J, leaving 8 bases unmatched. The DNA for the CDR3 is TGTGCCAGCAGGCCAAGACTAGCGGGTTTCTACGAGCAGTACTTC. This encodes CASRPRLAGFYEQYF.

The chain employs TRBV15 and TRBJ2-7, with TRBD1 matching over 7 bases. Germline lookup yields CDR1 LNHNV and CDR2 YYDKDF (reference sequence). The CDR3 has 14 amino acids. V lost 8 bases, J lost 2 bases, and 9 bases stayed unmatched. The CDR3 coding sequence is TGTGCCACCTCTCGAAGGGGGCGTCCCTACGAGCAGTACGTC. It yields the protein CATSRRGRPYEQYV.

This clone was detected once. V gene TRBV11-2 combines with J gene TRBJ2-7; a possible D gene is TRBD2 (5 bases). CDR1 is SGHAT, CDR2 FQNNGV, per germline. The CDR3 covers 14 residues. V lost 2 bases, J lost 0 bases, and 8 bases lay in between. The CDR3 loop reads CASSLRGFSYEQYF. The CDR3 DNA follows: TGTGCCAGCAGCTTACGAGGGTTCTCCTACGAGCAGTACTTC. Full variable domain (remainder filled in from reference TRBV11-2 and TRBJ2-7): EAGVAQSPRYKIIEKRQSVAFWCNPISGHATLYWYQQILGQGPKLLIQFQNNGVVDDSQLPKDRFSAERLKGVDSTLKIQPAKLEDSAVYLCASSLRGFSYEQYFGPGTRLTVT.